Listed here are 5 T cell receptor beta chains from one sample, sequenced in a study of T cell changes during pregnancy in multiple sclerosis. The table came from immunoSEQ multiplex PCR; TCRdb's copy has only in-frame clones and leaves some out. This sample has about 77,000 clones, with 93% found just once. This sample comprised peripheral blood, obtained after pregnancy. These TCRs come from a female donor in good health, enrolled as a control in a pregnancy study.

V is TRBV7-9 and J is TRBJ2-1, with 7 nucleotides matching TRBD1. The CDR3 is 16 residues long. The junction had 13 bases not matched to a gene; V was cut back by 5 bases and J by 6 bases. CDR1 and CDR2 from the germline V gene are SEHNR and FQNEAQ (reference sequence). CDR3: CASSIDRVYLPNEQFF. The DNA for the CDR3 is TGTGCCAGCAGCATAGACAGGGTCTATCTTCCCAATGAGCAGTTCTTC.

The rearrangement links TRBV2 to TRBJ1-3; D possibly corresponds to TRBD1 (6 bases). The CDR3 sequence is 13 residues long. Germline V lookup: CDR1 SNHLY, CDR2 FYNNEI. With 11 bases removed from V and 0 bases from J, the gap between germline ends came to 11 bases. In DNA, the CDR3 is TGTGCCCGCCGGGACACCTCTGGAAACACCATATATTTT. Its translation: CARRDTSGNTIYF.

This clone has a single count. The junction departs from germline at one end; a sequencing error may be responsible. V and J are TRBV2 and TRBJ1-2; perhaps TRBD1 as D (6 bases). CDR3 size: 13 residues. Germline CDR1 SNHLY, CDR2 FYNNEI. The CDR3 coding sequence is TGTGCCAGCAGGGAAGACAGGACGTATGGCTACACCTTC. Its translation is CASREDRTYGYTF.

The chain employs TRBV6-1 and TRBJ2-1; 7 bases line up with TRBD2. After removal of 1 base from V and 15 bases from J, the junction contained 9 bases not matched to a gene. The CDR3 spans 13 residues. Germline lookup yields CDR1 MNHNS and CDR2 SASEGT. The DNA of the CDR3 is TGTGCCAGCAGTGAAGTGGCCTATGGGGGGGGGTTCTTC. Translated, it gives CASSEVAYGGGFF.

The chain links TRBV7-9 to TRBJ2-1; 9 positions match TRBD2. Looked up from germline, CDR1 is SEHNR and CDR2 is FQNEAQ (reference sequence). This CDR3 has 17 amino acids. The ends lost 2 bases at V and 0 bases at J; junction bases unmatched: 5. In DNA, the CDR3 is TGTGCCAGCAGCTTAACTAGCGGGCTTAGCTCCTACAATGAGCAGTTCTTC. The encoded protein is CASSLTSGLSSYNEQFF.